These T cell receptor beta chains were read from a single sample in a study of shared clonotypes between healthy human individuals. Produced via immunoSEQ multiplex PCR; TCRdb's table is partial and in-frame only. The sample has under 2,500,000 clones, 90% to 96% seen once; the top ten hold 0.13%. The sequenced sample was naive CD4+ T cells sorted from blood. The receptors here all came from a man aged 18 to 29 in good health. CDR3s include the opening cysteine and the closing phenylalanine or tryptophan. Each record gives: D gene, V gene, clone size, J gene, CDR3 protein, CDR3 DNA. D genes are given only for firm matches. Where a row states a size, it is once, few, many or the class of an expanded clone; other rows omit it.

>TRBD1|TRBV18|NA|TRBJ1-1
CASSPGTGGLGTEAFF
TGTGCCAGCTCACCTGGGACAGGGGGCCTGGGCACTGAAGCTTTCTTT
>TRBD2|TRBV2|NA|TRBJ2-7
CASSLTGTKDEQYF
TGTGCCAGCAGTCTAACCGGGACTAAGGACGAGCAGTACTTC
>TRBD2|TRBV6-5|NA|TRBJ2-1
CASRPGGGRYHEQFF
TGTGCCAGCAGACCCGGGGGGGGCCGATACCATGAGCAGTTCTTC
>NA|TRBV5-1|NA|TRBJ2-3
CASSGAGLPETQYF
TGCGCCAGCAGCGGCGCGGGATTACCGGAGACGCAGTATTTT
>NA|TRBV13|NA|TRBJ1-3
CASSRREALRGNTIYF
TGTGCCAGCAGCCGCAGGGAGGCTTTAAGAGGAAACACCATATATTTT
>NA|TRBV7-2|NA|TRBJ1-6
CASSSPGNGSPLHF
TGTGCCAGCAGCTCCCCAGGAAACGGTTCACCCCTCCACTTT
>TRBD1|TRBV27|NA|TRBJ1-6
CASSPTGPHPRSPLHF
TGTGCCAGCAGCCCGACAGGGCCTCACCCGAGGTCACCCCTCCACTTT
>NA|TRBV2|once|TRBJ2-7
CASKSWVSSYEQYF
TGTGCCAGCAAAAGTTGGGTCAGCTCCTACGAGCAGTACTTC
>TRBD1|TRBV5-1|NA|TRBJ1-2
CASSPGTDYYGYTF
TGCGCCAGCAGCCCCGGGACAGATTATTATGGCTACACCTTC
>TRBD2|TRBV7-9|NA|TRBJ2-1
CASSLGLRREGVRGNEQFF
TGTGCCAGCAGCTTAGGTCTCCGGCGGGAGGGGGTTCGAGGCAATGAGCAGTTCTTC
>TRBD1|TRBV2|NA|TRBJ1-5
CASSFTGVNQPQHF
TGTGCCAGCAGTTTTACAGGGGTTAATCAGCCCCAGCATTTT
>TRBD1|TRBV14|NA|TRBJ1-2
CASSRGQGSYGYTF
TGTGCCAGCAGCCGAGGACAGGGAAGCTATGGCTACACCTTC
>TRBD2|TRBV28|NA|TRBJ2-3
CASRGGGDTDTQYF
TGTGCCAGCAGGGGGGGAGGGGACACAGATACGCAGTATTTT
>NA|TRBV6-6|NA|TRBJ2-1
CASTGDEQFF
TGTGCCAGCACGGGCGATGAGCAGTTCTTC
>TRBD2|TRBV11-2|NA|TRBJ2-1
CASSFTSGSNNEQFF
TGTGCCAGCAGCTTTACTAGCGGGAGTAACAATGAGCAGTTCTTC
>NA|TRBV2|NA|TRBJ1-5
CASSEEGTGNQPQHF
TGTGCCAGCAGTGAAGAAGGGACGGGCAATCAGCCCCAGCATTTT
>TRBD2|TRBV30|NA|TRBJ2-1
CACLADKYNEQFF
TGTGCCTGCCTAGCGGATAAATACAATGAGCAGTTCTTC
>TRBD1|TRBV6-5|NA|TRBJ2-7
CASSSLGDRGEYEQYF
TGTGCCAGCAGTTCCCTGGGTGACAGGGGAGAATACGAGCAGTACTTC
>NA|TRBV2|NA|TRBJ1-2
CASSARSYGYTF
TGTGCCAGCAGTGCCCGGAGCTATGGCTACACCTTC
>NA|TRBV4-1|NA|TRBJ2-1
CASSQLTRDEQFF
TGCGCCAGCAGCCAGCTGACCCGCGATGAGCAGTTCTTC
>TRBD1|TRBV18|NA|TRBJ2-2
CASSPDRDGPGELFF
TGTGCCAGCTCACCTGACAGGGATGGGCCCGGGGAGCTGTTTTTT
>NA|TRBV28|NA|TRBJ1-4
CASRTAGSNEKLFF
TGTGCCAGCAGGACCGCGGGGAGTAATGAAAAACTGTTTTTT
>TRBD1|TRBV9|once|TRBJ1-1
CASSVGTGQKNTEAFF
TGTGCCAGCAGCGTAGGCACGGGACAGAAGAACACTGAAGCTTTCTTT
>NA|TRBV5-4|NA|TRBJ2-3
CASSPIGSTDTQYF
TGTGCCAGCAGCCCTATCGGGAGCACAGATACGCAGTATTTT
>TRBD1|TRBV4-3|NA|TRBJ1-5
CASSQEWAGGNQPQHF
TGCGCCAGCAGCCAAGAATGGGCAGGGGGCAACCAGCCCCAGCATTTT
>NA|TRBV10-3|few|TRBJ1-1
CAISQGVAEAFF
TGTGCCATCAGTCAGGGTGTCGCTGAAGCTTTCTTT
>NA|TRBV5-4|NA|TRBJ1-2
CASSVDPRGGYTF
TGTGCCAGCAGCGTTGACCCCAGAGGAGGCTACACCTTC
>NA|TRBV2|NA|TRBJ1-3
CASSDQPGSGNTIYF
TGTGCCAGCAGCGACCAACCGGGCTCTGGAAACACCATATATTTT
>NA|TRBV30|once|TRBJ1-5
CAWSRGTSTSNQPQHF
TGTGCCTGGAGTAGGGGGACGTCGACTAGCAATCAGCCCCAGCATTTT
>TRBD2|TRBV9|NA|TRBJ2-7
CASSPGLAGGHEQYF
TGTGCCAGCAGCCCAGGACTAGCGGGAGGACACGAGCAGTACTTC
>TRBD1|TRBV15|NA|TRBJ1-4
CATSTGGGRGDEKLFF
TGTGCCACCAGCACAGGGGGGGGAAGAGGTGATGAAAAACTGTTTTTT
>TRBD1|TRBV6-5|NA|TRBJ2-7
CASSSPGQGINEQYF
TGTGCCAGCAGTTCCCCGGGACAGGGAATAAACGAGCAGTACTTC
>TRBD1|TRBV11-2|NA|TRBJ1-5
CASSQDRAQPQHF
TGTGCCAGCAGCCAGGACAGGGCTCAGCCCCAGCATTTT
>NA|TRBV20-1|NA|TRBJ2-1
CSARPSEEQFF
TGCAGTGCACGCCCTAGCGAAGAGCAGTTCTTC
>NA|TRBV18|NA|TRBJ1-1
CASSGVNKNTEAFF
TGTGCCAGCTCAGGAGTTAATAAGAACACTGAAGCTTTCTTT
>NA|TRBV19|NA|TRBJ2-1
CASSIWWSSYNEQFF
TGTGCCAGTAGTATCTGGTGGAGCTCCTACAATGAGCAGTTCTTC